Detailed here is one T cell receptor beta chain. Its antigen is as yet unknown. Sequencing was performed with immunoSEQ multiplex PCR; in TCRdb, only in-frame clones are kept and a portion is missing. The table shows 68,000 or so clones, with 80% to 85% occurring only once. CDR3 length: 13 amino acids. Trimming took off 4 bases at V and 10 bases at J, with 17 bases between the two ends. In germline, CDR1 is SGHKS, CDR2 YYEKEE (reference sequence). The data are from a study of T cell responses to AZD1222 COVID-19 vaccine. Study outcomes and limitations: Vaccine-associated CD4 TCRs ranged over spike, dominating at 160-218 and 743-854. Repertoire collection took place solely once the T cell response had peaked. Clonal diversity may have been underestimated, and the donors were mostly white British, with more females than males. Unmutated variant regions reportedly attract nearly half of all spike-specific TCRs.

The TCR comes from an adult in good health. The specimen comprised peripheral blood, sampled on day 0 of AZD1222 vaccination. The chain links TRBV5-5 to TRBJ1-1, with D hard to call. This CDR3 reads CASSPSPGAGAFF. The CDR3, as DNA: TGTGCCAGCAGCCCCTCCCCGGGAGCAGGAGCTTTCTTT.